The T cell receptor beta chain described here comes from a study of T cells expressing NK-cell markers. Study summary: Repertoire data for TCR beta were derived from sorted T cells (CD3+CD56+NKG2C+, CD3+CD56+NKG2C- and CD3+CD56-NKG2C+).

Germline CDR1 is GTSNPN and CDR2 is SVGIG (reference sequence). CDR3 size: 12 residues. TCRdb re-called the 5' RACE reads, yielding one record per CDR3 amino acid sequence without DNA. The listing records 150,000 to 170,000 distinct CDR3 sequences. The gene calls are TRBV30 and TRBJ2-4; TCRdb's assignment of TRBD1 cannot be checked, as there is no DNA. The source material was blood T cells: a sorted CD56 or NKG2C T cell subset, CD4+ or CD8+ T cells, or bulk PBMC T cells (not recorded which). The receptor's source is a woman in her 50s in good health. The CDR3 reads CAWDRGENIQYF.